This T cell receptor (beta chain) was obtained from a study of blood T cell repertoires in COVID-19. This CDR3 has 16 amino acids. Germline loops: CDR1 SGHRS, CDR2 YFSETQ. V shed 4 bases and J shed 4 bases, with 17 bases lying between them. Clones were read by immunoSEQ multiplex PCR, and TCRdb kept only the in-frame ones, dropping some. The sample lists some 200,000 clones, almost 80% seen once, with 15% to 20% in the top ten. Material for sequencing was PBMCs or T cells enriched from blood (not recorded which). The chain uses TRBV5-1 and TRBJ2-2; a possible D gene is TRBD2 (6 bases). The clonotype originates from a woman between 45 and 60 years old who had recovered from COVID-19. The CDR3 reads CASSPQRAAGTGELFF. DNA of the CDR3: TGCGCCAGCAGCCCGCAGCGGGCTGCCGGCACCGGGGAGCTGTTTTTT.